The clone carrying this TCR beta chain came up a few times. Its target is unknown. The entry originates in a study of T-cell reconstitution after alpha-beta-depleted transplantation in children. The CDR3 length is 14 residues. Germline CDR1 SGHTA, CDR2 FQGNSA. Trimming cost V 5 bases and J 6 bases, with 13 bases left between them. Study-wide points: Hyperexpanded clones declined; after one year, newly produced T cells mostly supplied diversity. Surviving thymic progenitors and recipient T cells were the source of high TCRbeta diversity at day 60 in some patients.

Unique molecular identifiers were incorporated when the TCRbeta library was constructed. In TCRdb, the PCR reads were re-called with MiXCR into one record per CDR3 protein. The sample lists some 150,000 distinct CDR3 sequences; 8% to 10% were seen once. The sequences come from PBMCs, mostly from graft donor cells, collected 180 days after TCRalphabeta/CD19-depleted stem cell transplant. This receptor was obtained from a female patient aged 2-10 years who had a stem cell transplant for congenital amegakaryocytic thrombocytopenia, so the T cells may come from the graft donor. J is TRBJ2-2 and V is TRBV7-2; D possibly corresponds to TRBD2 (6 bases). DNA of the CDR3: TGTGCCAGCAGCAGCGGAAGCGGGTCCGGGGAGCTGTTTTTT. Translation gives CASSSGSGSGELFF.